Following are 5 T cell receptor beta chains from one sample sequenced in a study of glioma-infiltrating T cells. Amplification of TCR alpha and beta CDR3 regions from RNA used iRepertoire nested multiplex PCR. TCRdb reprocessed the multiplex PCR reads with MiXCR, giving one entry per CDR3 protein. The table has 150,000 to 200,000 distinct CDR3 sequences, more than 30% seen once. The source material was glioma tissue, nonneoplastic brain tissue, or PBMCs (not recorded which). The receptors come from a human donor with low-grade glioma or glioblastoma, undergoing nonglioma brain surgery, or in good health (not recorded which).

This clonotype was observed at least ten times. The V and J genes are TRBV12-3 or TRBV12-4 and TRBJ1-6; D ambiguous. This CDR3 is built from 14 residues. Trimming took 3 bases from V and 6 from J, leaving 9 bases between them. CDR3 in DNA: TGTGCCAGCAGTTTGGGTCGAACTAATTCACCCCTCCACTTT. Protein: CASSLGRTNSPLHF.

This clonotype was found many times. This rearrangement joins TRBV25-1 to TRBJ1-5, with D uncertain. V was pared by 3 bases and J by 5 bases, with 5 bases between. In germline, CDR1 is MGHDK, CDR2 SYGVNS. The CDR3 has 12 residues. This CDR3 reads CASSDSDQPQHF. The CDR3 nucleotides read TGTGCCAGCAGTGACTCCGATCAGCCCCAGCATTTT.

In the case of this clonotype: With a much larger clone just one base away, this may be a read error. The genes are TRBV28 and TRBJ2-5, with D possibly called TRBD1 or TRBD2 (5 bases each). From germline, CDR1 is MDHEN and CDR2 SYDVKM. This CDR3 contains 13 residues. The CDR3 loop is CASSRGEGETQSF. DNA of the CDR3: TGTGCCAGCAGCCGAGGGGAAGGAGAGACCCAGTCCTTC. Combining the CDR3 with reference TRBV28 and TRBJ2-5 gives the whole variable domain DVKVTQSSRYLVKRTGEKVFLECVQDMDHENMFWYRQDPGLGLRLIYFSYDVKMKEKGDIPEGYSVSREKKERFSLILESASTNQTSMYLCASSRGEGETQSFGPGTRLLVL.

This clonotype was seen at least ten times. This chain joins TRBV3-1 and TRBJ2-3; D gene unclear. The CDR3 spans 11 residues. Germline values: CDR1 LGHDT, CDR2 YNNKEL (reference sequence). With 8 bases removed from V and 5 bases from J, the gap between germline ends came to 8 bases. Written as DNA, the CDR3 is TGTGCCAGCTCGATCCAAGATACGCAGTATTTT. Protein: CASSIQDTQYF.

The chain recombines TRBV5-1 with TRBJ2-7; TRBD1 agrees at 9 bases. The germline gives CDR1 SGHRS, CDR2 YFSETQ. This CDR3 comprises 14 residues. V gave up 4 bases and J gave up 4 bases; unmatched junction bases: 6. The CDR3 DNA reads TGCGCCAGCAGCGAACAGGGGGCTTCGTACGAGCAGTACTTC. It yields the protein CASSEQGASYEQYF.